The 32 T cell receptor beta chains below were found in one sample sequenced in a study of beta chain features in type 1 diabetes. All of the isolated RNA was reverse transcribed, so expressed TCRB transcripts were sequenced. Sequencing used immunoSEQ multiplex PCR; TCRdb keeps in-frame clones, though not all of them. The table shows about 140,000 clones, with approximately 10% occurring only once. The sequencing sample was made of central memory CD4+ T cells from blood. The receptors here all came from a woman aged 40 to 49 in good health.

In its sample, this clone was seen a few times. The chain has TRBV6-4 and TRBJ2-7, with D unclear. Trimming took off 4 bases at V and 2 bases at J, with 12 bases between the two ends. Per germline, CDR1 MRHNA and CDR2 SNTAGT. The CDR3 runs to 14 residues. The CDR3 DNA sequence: TGTGCCAGCAGTGTTCCCGGTCCCCCCTACGAGCAGTACTTC. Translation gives CASSVPGPPYEQYF.

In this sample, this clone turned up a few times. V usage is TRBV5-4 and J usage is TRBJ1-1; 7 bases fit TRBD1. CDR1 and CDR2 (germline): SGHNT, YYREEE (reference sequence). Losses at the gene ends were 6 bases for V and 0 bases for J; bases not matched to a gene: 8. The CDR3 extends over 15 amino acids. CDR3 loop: CASNLQGNMNTEAFF. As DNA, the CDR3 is TGTGCCAGCAACCTACAGGGGAACATGAACACTGAAGCTTTCTTT.

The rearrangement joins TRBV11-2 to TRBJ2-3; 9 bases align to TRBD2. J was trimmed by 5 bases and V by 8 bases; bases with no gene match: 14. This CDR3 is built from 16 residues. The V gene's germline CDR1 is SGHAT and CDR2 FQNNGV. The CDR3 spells CASRMGGAGGIDTQYF. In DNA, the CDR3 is TGTGCCAGCCGCATGGGGGGAGCGGGGGGTATAGATACGCAGTATTTT. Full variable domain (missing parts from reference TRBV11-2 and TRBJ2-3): EAGVAQSPRYKIIEKRQSVAFWCNPISGHATLYWYQQILGQGPKLLIQFQNNGVVDDSQLPKDRFSAERLKGVDSTLKIQPAKLEDSAVYLCASRMGGAGGIDTQYFGPGTRLTVL.

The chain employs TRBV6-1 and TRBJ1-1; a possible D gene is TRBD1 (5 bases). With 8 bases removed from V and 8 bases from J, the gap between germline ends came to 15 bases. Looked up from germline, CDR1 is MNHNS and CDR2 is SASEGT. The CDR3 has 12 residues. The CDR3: CASSSQGREAFF. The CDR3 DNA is TGTGCCAGCTCATCGCAGGGAAGGGAAGCTTTCTTT.

The CDR3 bases are TGCAGCGTTGATGCAGGGGGCAACACCATATATTTT. Translated: CSVDAGGNTIYF. This chain uses TRBV29-1 with TRBJ1-3, with 8 bases lining up with TRBD1. The CDR3 runs 12 residues. CDR1 and CDR2 from the germline V gene are SQVTM and ANQGSEA. With V trimmed by 3 bases and J by 7 bases, 2 bases remained unmatched.

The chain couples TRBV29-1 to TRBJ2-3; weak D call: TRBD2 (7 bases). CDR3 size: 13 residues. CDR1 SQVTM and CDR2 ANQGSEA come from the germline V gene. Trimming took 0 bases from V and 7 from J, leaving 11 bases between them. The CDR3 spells CSVEDPGGNTQYF. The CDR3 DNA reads TGCAGCGTTGAAGATCCGGGGGGCAATACGCAGTATTTT.

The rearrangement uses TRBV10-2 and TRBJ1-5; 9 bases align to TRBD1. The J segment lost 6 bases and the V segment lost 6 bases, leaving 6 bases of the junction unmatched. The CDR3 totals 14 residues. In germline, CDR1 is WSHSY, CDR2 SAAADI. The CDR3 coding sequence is TGCGCCAGCAGCGGGACAGGGTTGGGTCAGCCCCAGCATTTT. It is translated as CASSGTGLGQPQHF.

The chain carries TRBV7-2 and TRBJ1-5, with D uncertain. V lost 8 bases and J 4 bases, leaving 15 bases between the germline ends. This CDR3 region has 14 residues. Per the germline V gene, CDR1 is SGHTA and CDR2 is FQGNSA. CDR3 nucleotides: TGTGCCAGCCGTGGCGGGGATAAAAATCAGCCCCAGCATTTT. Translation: CASRGGDKNQPQHF.

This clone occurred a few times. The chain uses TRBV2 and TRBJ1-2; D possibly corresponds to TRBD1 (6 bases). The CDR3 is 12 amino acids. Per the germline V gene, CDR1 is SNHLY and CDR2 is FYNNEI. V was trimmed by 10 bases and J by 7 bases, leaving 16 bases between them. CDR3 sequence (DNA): TGTGCCACCAATACAGGGTTGGGTGGCTACACCTTC. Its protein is CATNTGLGGYTF.

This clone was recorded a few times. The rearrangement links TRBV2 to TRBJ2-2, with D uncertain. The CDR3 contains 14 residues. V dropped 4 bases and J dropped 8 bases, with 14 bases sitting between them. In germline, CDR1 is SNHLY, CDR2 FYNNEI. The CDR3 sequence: CASSGQVRGGELFF. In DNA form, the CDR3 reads TGTGCCAGCAGTGGGCAGGTTCGTGGTGGGGAGCTGTTTTTT.

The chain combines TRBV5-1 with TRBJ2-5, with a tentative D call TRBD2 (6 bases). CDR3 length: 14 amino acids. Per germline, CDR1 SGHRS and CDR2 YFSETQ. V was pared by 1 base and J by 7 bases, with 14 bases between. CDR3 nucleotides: TGCGCCAGCAGCTTGTCCCCCGGGGGTGGGACCCAGTACTTC. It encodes CASSLSPGGGTQYF. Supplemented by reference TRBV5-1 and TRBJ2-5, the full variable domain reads KAGVTQTPRYLIKTRGQQVTLSCSPISGHRSVSWYQQTPGQGLQFLFEYFSETQRNKGNFPGRFSGRQFSNSRSEMNVSTLELGDSALYLCASSLSPGGGTQYFGPGTRLLVL.

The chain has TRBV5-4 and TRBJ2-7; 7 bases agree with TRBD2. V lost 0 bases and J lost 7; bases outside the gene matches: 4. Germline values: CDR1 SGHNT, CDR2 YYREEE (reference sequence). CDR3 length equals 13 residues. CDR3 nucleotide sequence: TGTGCCAGCAGCTTGGACGGGGGGAGGGAGCAGTACTTC. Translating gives CASSLDGGREQYF.

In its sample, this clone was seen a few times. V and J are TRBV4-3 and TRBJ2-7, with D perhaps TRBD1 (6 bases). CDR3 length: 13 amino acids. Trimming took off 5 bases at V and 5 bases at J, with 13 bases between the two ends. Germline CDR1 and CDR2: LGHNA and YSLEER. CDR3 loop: CASSFNRVNEQYF. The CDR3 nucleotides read TGCGCCAGCAGCTTCAACAGGGTTAACGAGCAGTACTTC.

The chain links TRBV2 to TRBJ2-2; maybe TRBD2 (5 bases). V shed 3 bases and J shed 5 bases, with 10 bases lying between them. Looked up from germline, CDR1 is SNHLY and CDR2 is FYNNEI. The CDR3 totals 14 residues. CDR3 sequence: CASSDSSGTGELFF. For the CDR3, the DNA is TGTGCCAGCAGTGACTCCTCGGGGACCGGGGAGCTGTTTTTT.

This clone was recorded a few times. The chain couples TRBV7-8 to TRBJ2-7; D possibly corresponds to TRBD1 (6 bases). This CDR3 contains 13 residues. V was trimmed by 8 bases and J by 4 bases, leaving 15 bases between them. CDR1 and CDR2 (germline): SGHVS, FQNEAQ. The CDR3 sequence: CASGVSGAYEQYF. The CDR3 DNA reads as TGTGCCAGCGGGGTTTCAGGGGCTTACGAGCAGTACTTC.

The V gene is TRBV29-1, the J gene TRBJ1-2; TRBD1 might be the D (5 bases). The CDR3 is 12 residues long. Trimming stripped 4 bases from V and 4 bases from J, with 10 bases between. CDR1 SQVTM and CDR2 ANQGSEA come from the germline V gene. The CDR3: CSVVWQGYGYTF. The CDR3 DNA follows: TGCAGCGTTGTATGGCAGGGCTATGGCTACACCTTC.

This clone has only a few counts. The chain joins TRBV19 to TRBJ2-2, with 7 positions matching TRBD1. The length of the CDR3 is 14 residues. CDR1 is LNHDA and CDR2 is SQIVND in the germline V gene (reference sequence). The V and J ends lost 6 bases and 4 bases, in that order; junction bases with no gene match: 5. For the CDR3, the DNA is TGTGCCAGTAGCCTGACAGGGACCACCGGGGAGCTGTTTTTT. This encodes CASSLTGTTGELFF.

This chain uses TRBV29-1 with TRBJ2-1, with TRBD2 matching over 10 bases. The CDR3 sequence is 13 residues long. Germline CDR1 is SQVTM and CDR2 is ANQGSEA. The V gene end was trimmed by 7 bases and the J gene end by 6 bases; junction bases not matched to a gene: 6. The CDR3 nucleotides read TGCAGCGGCCAAGCGGGGGGGCTCAATGAGCAGTTCTTC. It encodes CSGQAGGLNEQFF.

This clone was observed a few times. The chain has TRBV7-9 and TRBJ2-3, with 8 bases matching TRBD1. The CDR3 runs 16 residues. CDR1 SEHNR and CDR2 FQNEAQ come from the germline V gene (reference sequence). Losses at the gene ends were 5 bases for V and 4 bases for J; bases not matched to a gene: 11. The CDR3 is CASSLVGRGLADTQYF. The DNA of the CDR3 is TGTGCCAGCAGCCTGGTCGGCAGGGGGCTGGCAGATACGCAGTATTTT.

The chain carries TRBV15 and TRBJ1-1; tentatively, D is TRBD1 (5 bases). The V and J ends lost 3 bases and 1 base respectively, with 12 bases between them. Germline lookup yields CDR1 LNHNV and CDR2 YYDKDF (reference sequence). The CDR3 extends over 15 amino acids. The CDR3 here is CATSSFLRENTEAFF. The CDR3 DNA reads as TGTGCCACCAGCAGTTTCCTCAGGGAGAACACTGAAGCTTTCTTT. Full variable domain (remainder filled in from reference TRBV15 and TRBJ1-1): DAMVIQNPRYQVTQFGKPVTLSCSQTLNHNVMYWYQQKSSQAPKLLFHYYDKDFNNEADTPDNFQSRRPNTSFCFLDIRSPGLGDTAMYLCATSSFLRENTEAFFGQGTRLTVV.

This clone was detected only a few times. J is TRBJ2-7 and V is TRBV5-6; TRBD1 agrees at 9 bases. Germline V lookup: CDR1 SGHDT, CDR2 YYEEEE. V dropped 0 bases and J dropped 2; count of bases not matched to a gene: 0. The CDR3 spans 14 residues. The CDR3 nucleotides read TGTGCCAGCAGCTTGGGGACAGGGGCCTACGAGCAGTACTTC. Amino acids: CASSLGTGAYEQYF.

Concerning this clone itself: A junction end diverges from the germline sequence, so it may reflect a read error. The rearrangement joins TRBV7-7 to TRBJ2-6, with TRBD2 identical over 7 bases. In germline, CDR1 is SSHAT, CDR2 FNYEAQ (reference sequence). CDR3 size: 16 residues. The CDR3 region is CASSLGEGSGANVLTF. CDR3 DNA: TGTGCTAGCAGCTTAGGGGAGGGCTCTGGGGCCAACGTCCTGACTTTC.

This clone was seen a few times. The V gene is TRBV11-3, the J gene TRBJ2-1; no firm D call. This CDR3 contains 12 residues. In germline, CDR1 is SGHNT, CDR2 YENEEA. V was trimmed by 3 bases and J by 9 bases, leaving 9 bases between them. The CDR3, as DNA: TGTGCCAGCAGCTTGACTCGAGCTGAGCAGTTCTTC. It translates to CASSLTRAEQFF.

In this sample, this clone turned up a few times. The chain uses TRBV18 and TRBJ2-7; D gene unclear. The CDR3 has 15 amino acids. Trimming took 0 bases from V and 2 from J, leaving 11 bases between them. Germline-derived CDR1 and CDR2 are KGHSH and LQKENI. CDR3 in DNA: TGTGCCAGCTCACCACCGGCAGAATGGCCCTACGAGCAGTACTTC. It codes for CASSPPAEWPYEQYF.

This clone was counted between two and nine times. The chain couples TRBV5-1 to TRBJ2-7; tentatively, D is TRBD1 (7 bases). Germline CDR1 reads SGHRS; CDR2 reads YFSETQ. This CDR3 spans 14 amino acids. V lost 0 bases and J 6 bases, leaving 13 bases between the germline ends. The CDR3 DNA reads TGCGCCAGCAGCTTGGGCGGGACAGAATCCGAGCAGTACTTC. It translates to CASSLGGTESEQYF.

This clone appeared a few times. CDR3: CASSHAGGLTKLGTGELFF. The CDR3 DNA reads as TGCGCCAGCAGCCACGCCGGAGGACTCACGAAGCTAGGCACCGGGGAGCTGTTTTTT. The V gene is TRBV4-3, the J gene TRBJ2-2, with D tentatively TRBD2 (5 bases). Trimming shortened V by 3 bases and J by 4 bases, and 24 bases separated the two germline ends. Germline V CDR1 and CDR2: LGHNA, YSLEER. This CDR3 is built from 19 residues.

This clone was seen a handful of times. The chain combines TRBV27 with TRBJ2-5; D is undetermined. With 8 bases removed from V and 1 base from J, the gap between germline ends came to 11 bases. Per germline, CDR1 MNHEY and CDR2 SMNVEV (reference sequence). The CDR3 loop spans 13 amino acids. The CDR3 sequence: CASRTNFQETQYF. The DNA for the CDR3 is TGTGCCAGCCGAACCAACTTCCAAGAGACCCAGTACTTC.

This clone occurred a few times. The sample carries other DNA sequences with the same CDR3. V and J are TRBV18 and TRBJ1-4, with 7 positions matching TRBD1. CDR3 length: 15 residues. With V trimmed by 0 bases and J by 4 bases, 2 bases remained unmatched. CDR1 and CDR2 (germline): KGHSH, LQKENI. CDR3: CASSPPGQLNEKLFF. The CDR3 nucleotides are TGTGCCAGCTCACCACCGGGACAGCTTAATGAAAAACTGTTTTTT. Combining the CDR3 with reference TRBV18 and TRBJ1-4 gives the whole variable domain NAGVMQNPRHLVRRRGQEARLRCSPMKGHSHVYWYRQLPEEGLKFMVYLQKENIIDESGMPKERFSAEFPKEGPSILRIQQVVRGDSAAYFCASSPPGQLNEKLFFGSGTQLSVL.

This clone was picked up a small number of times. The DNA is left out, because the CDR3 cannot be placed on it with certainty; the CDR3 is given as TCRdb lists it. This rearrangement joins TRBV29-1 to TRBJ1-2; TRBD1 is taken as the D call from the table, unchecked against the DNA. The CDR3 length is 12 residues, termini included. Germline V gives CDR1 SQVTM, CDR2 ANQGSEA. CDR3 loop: CSILDSNYGYTF.

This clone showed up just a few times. CDR3 sequence reads: CASSLTRSSDTQYF. CDR3 sequence (DNA): TGTGCCAGCAGCCTTACACGGAGTTCAGATACGCAGTATTTT. The chain recombines TRBV7-9 with TRBJ2-3; no reliable D call. Germline CDR1 and CDR2: SEHNR and FQNEAQ (reference sequence). Trimming shortened V by 5 bases and J by 4 bases, and 13 bases separated the two germline ends. CDR3 length equals 14 residues. Full variable domain (rest looked up from reference TRBV7-9 and TRBJ2-3): DTGVSQNPRHKITKRGQNVTFRCDPISEHNRLYWYRQTLGQGPEFLTYFQNEAQLEKSRLLSDRFSAERPKGSFSTLEIQRTEQGDSAMYLCASSLTRSSDTQYFGPGTRLTVL.

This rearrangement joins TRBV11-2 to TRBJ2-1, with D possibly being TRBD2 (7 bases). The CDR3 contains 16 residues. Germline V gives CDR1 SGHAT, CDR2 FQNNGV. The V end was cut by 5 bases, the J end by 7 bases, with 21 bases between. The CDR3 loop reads CASSPPNRGAKNEQFF. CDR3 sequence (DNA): TGTGCCAGCAGCCCCCCTAACCGGGGGGCGAAAAATGAGCAGTTCTTC.

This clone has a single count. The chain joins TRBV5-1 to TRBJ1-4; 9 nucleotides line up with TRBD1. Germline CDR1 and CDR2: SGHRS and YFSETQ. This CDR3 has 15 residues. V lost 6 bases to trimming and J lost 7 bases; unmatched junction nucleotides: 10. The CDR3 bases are TGCGCCAGCACCCGGACAGGGGCAGATACTGAAAAACTGTTTTTT. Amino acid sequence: CASTRTGADTEKLFF. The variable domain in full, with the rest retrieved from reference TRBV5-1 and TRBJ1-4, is KAGVTQTPRYLIKTRGQQVTLSCSPISGHRSVSWYQQTPGQGLQFLFEYFSETQRNKGNFPGRFSGRQFSNSRSEMNVSTLELGDSALYLCASTRTGADTEKLFFGSGTQLSVL.